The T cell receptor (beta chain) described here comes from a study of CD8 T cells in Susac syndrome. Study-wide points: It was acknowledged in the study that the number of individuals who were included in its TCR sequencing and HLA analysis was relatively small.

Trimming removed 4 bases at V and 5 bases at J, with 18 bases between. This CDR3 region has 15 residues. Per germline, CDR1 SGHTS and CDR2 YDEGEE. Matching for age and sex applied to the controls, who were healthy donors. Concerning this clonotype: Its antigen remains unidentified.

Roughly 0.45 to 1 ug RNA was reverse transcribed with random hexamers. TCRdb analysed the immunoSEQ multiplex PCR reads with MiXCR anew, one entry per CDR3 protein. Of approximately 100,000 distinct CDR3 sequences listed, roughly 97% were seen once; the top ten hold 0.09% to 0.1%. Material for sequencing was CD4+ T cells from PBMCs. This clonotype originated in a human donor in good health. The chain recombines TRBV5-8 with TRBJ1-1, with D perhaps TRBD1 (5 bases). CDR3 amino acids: CASSQGGGRGTEAFF. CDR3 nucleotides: TGTGCCAGCAGCCAGGGCGGGGGACGAGGGACTGAAGCTTTCTTT.